Below, 8 T cell receptor beta chains from the same sample are listed, as sequenced in a study of shared clonotypes between healthy human individuals. Clones were read by immunoSEQ multiplex PCR, and TCRdb kept only the in-frame ones, dropping some. Among approximately 1,500,000 clones listed, 95% to 99% were seen once. The sequenced sample was naive CD4+ T cells sorted from blood. Subset given: CD45RA+ positively selected. The receptors here all came from a man aged 25-45 years in good health.

V and J are TRBV7-9 and TRBJ2-2; 8 positions match TRBD1. The CDR3 has 11 residues. J was trimmed by 6 bases and V by 10 bases; bases with no gene match: 1. Per germline, CDR1 SEHNR and CDR2 FQNEAQ (reference sequence). In nucleotides, the CDR3 is TGTGCCATACAGGGGGCCGGGGAGCTGTTTTTT. Protein sequence: CAIQGAGELFF.

Of note for this clone: The sample holds other DNA sequences that translate to the same CDR3. The chain is built from TRBV7-6 and TRBJ2-7; 10 nucleotides match TRBD2. J gave up 0 bases and V 5 bases, and 1 base lay outside the gene matches. The V gene's germline CDR1 is SGHVS and CDR2 FNYEAQ. The length of the CDR3 is 14 residues. The CDR3 here is CASSRTSGSYEQYF. CDR3 bases: TGTGCCAGCAGCCGGACTAGCGGCTCCTACGAGCAGTACTTC.

The CDR3 here is CASSYRAFTDTQYF. The CDR3 nucleotides read TGTGCCAGTAGTTACAGGGCTTTCACAGATACGCAGTATTTT. V is TRBV19 and J is TRBJ2-3; D might be TRBD1 (6 bases). The CDR3 extends over 14 amino acids. Germline V gene sequence: CDR1 LNHDA, CDR2 SQIVND (reference sequence). Trimming stripped 5 bases from V and 2 bases from J, with 11 bases between.

The chain combines TRBV30 with TRBJ1-2; D perhaps matches TRBD1 (6 bases). This CDR3 region has 14 residues. CDR1 is GTSNPN, CDR2 SVGIG, per germline (reference sequence). Trimming took 3 bases from V and 7 from J, leaving 18 bases between them. CDR3 DNA: TGTGCCTGGAGCGTCTTAACAGGGCAGGGTGGCTACACCTTC. This translates into CAWSVLTGQGGYTF.

In DNA, the CDR3 is TGTGCCAGCAGAACTGAAGGGATGATGGTGACTGAAGCTTTCTTT. Its translation: CASRTEGMMVTEAFF. The V gene is TRBV11-2, the J gene TRBJ1-1; D gene uncertain. The germline V gene has CDR1 SGHAT and CDR2 FQNNGV. Trimming pared 6 bases from V and 5 bases from J, leaving 19 bases between. This CDR3 is 15 amino acids long.

The V call is TRBV5-4, the J call TRBJ1-1; a possible D gene is TRBD1 (6 bases). This CDR3 comprises 14 residues. The V gene's germline CDR1 is SGHNT and CDR2 YYREEE (reference sequence). V lost 6 bases and J 4 bases, leaving 16 bases between the germline ends. This CDR3 is CASIPFDRTTEAFF. The DNA of the CDR3 is TGTGCCAGCATCCCGTTTGACAGGACCACTGAAGCTTTCTTT.

The rearrangement links TRBV18 to TRBJ2-1, with D maybe TRBD1 (6 bases). V was cut by 6 bases and J by 0 bases, with 9 bases left in between. CDR1 is KGHSH, CDR2 LQKENI, per germline. The CDR3 extends over 14 amino acids. The CDR3 loop reads CASSRQVSYNEQFF. CDR3 DNA sequence: TGTGCCAGCTCTCGACAGGTCTCCTACAATGAGCAGTTCTTC. Full variable domain (rest looked up from reference TRBV18 and TRBJ2-1): NAGVMQNPRHLVRRRGQEARLRCSPMKGHSHVYWYRQLPEEGLKFMVYLQKENIIDESGMPKERFSAEFPKEGPSILRIQQVVRGDSAAYFCASSRQVSYNEQFFGPGTRLTVL.

The chain uses TRBV5-1 and TRBJ2-5, with 10 nucleotides matching TRBD2. Germline trimming cut 7 bases from V and 7 bases from J; bases unmatched to any gene: 7. The CDR3 is made up of 13 amino acids. The germline gives CDR1 SGHRS, CDR2 YFSETQ. The CDR3 DNA reads TGCGCCAGCGGGGACCAGCGGGAGGGGACCCAGTACTTC. Translation gives CASGDQREGTQYF. The full variable domain, its missing parts supplied by reference TRBV5-1 and TRBJ2-5, is KAGVTQTPRYLIKTRGQQVTLSCSPISGHRSVSWYQQTPGQGLQFLFEYFSETQRNKGNFPGRFSGRQFSNSRSEMNVSTLELGDSALYLCASGDQREGTQYFGPGTRLLVL.